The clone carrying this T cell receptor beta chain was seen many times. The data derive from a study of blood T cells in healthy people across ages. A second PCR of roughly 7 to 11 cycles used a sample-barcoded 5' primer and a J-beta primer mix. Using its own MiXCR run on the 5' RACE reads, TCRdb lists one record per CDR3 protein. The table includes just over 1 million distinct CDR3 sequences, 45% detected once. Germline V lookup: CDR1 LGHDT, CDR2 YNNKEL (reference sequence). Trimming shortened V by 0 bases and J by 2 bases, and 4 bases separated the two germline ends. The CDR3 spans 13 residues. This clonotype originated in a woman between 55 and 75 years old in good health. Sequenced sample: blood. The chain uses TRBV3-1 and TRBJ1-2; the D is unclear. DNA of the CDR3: TGTGCCAGCAGCCAAGACAGGAACTATGGCTACACCTTC. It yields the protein CASSQDRNYGYTF.